The 8 T cell receptor beta chains below come from one sample, sequenced in a study of blood T cell repertoires in COVID-19. The table came from immunoSEQ multiplex PCR; TCRdb's copy has only in-frame clones and leaves some out. This sample has hundreds of thousands of clones, with 70% to 90% found just once. Sample: peripheral blood. These receptors came from a woman under 30 who had recovered from COVID-19.

The V gene is TRBV6-2 or TRBV6-3, the J gene TRBJ1-5, with no clear D. With 5 bases removed from V and 3 bases from J, the gap between germline ends came to 17 bases. Germline CDR1 is MNHEY and CDR2 is SVGEGT. The CDR3 has 16 amino acids. CDR3 sequence (DNA): TGTGCCAGCAGTCCCCATAGTAGCTTTAACAATCAGCCCCAGCATTTT. This sequence encodes CASSPHSSFNNQPQHF.

The rearrangement links TRBV6-2 or TRBV6-3 to TRBJ2-1, with 7 bases identical to TRBD1. The germline gives CDR1 MNHEY, CDR2 SVGEGT. The CDR3 extends over 16 amino acids. After removal of 0 bases from V and 5 bases from J, the junction contained 7 bases not matched to a gene. The CDR3 DNA reads TGTGCCAGCAGTTACTCGGTAACCGGGACAGACAATGAGCAGTTCTTC. Translating it yields CASSYSVTGTDNEQFF.

This clone appeared once. The genes are TRBV19 and TRBJ1-2; D is possibly TRBD1 (5 bases). V was pared by 1 base and J by 2 bases, with 11 bases between. The CDR3 extends over 15 amino acids. The V gene's germline CDR1 is LNHDA and CDR2 SQIVND (reference sequence). The CDR3 spells CASSIGAGLNYGYTF. The CDR3 DNA is TGTGCCAGTAGTATAGGCGCAGGGTTGAACTATGGCTACACCTTC.

The chain links TRBV5-6 to TRBJ2-2; D not resolved. The CDR3 contains 15 residues. Germline-derived CDR1 and CDR2 are SGHDT and YYEEEE. V gave up 3 bases and J gave up 4 bases, with 13 bases separating them. The CDR3 sequence: CASSWLRVGTGELFF. The CDR3 nucleotides are TGTGCCAGCAGCTGGTTACGCGTCGGCACCGGGGAGCTGTTTTTT.

This chain joins TRBV5-1 and TRBJ1-1, with 7 bases fitting TRBD1. V dropped 4 bases and J dropped 5; count of bases not matched to a gene: 11. Germline V gene data show CDR1 as SGHRS and CDR2 as YFSETQ. The CDR3 contains 15 residues. The CDR3 bases are TGCGCCAGCAGCAGAGCCGACAGGGTGGAGACTGAAGCTTTCTTT. This codes for CASSRADRVETEAFF.

The chain carries TRBV5-1 and TRBJ1-1, with D unclear. V was cut by 3 bases and J by 4 bases, with 19 bases left in between. Germline CDR1 is SGHRS and CDR2 is YFSETQ. The CDR3 loop spans 16 amino acids. CDR3 nucleotide sequence: TGCGCCAGCAGCTCCCCCGGAGGGTCGGGTGGCACTGAAGCTTTCTTT. Encoded protein: CASSSPGGSGGTEAFF.

This chain links TRBV5-1 with TRBJ1-1, with D unclear. V lost 5 bases, J lost 5 bases, and 13 bases lay in between. From germline, CDR1 is SGHRS and CDR2 YFSETQ. This CDR3 has 13 amino acids. For the CDR3, the DNA is TGCGCCAGCAGTCCCCCTACTGAGACTGAAGCTTTCTTT. Amino acids: CASSPPTETEAFF.

The rearrangement joins TRBV5-1 to TRBJ1-2; D may be TRBD1 (5 bases). V was pared by 7 bases and J by 4 bases, with 17 bases between. Germline V gene sequence: CDR1 SGHRS, CDR2 YFSETQ. The length of the CDR3 is 14 residues. The CDR3 loop reads CASHSGGSLYGYTF. The CDR3 DNA follows: TGCGCCAGCCACAGTGGGGGGTCCCTCTATGGCTACACCTTC.